A selection of T cell receptor beta chains follows, all from one sample in a study of T cells expressing NK-cell markers. TCRdb processed the 5' RACE reads again and assigns one entry to each CDR3 protein, with no DNA. This sample's table reports over 120,000 distinct CDR3 sequences. The source material was blood T cells: a sorted CD56 or NKG2C T cell subset, CD4+ or CD8+ T cells, or bulk PBMC T cells (not recorded which). These receptors were taken from a man between 18 and 35 years old in good health. Both conserved end residues are part of each CDR3. Each record gives: J gene, V gene, CDR3 protein.

>TRBJ2-1|TRBV4-3
CASSLTGLADNNEQFF
>TRBJ1-1|TRBV5-6
CASSRMETEAFF
>TRBJ1-1|TRBV12-3/TRBV12-4
CASSLARGFHEAFF
>TRBJ2-1|TRBV11-2
CASSSPGANDNEQFF
>TRBJ2-4|TRBV5-6
CASSLSGFLAKNIQYF
>TRBJ1-1|TRBV4-1
CASSQPGTGNTEAFF
>TRBJ1-1|TRBV5-1
CASTGAQPEAFF
>TRBJ1-1|TRBV30
CAWDSDGGGGEAFF
>TRBJ1-5|TRBV27
CGSGTGHPQPQHF
>TRBJ2-5|TRBV6-2/TRBV6-3
CASSSLRTGTLQETQYF
>TRBJ2-1|TRBV12-3/TRBV12-4
CASSFISEIYNEQFF
>TRBJ1-2|TRBV4-3
CASSQSITGGNGYTF
>TRBJ2-1|TRBV14
CASSQGLAGSSYNEQFF
>TRBJ2-1|TRBV20-1
CSARDRWREGLNEQFF
>TRBJ2-3|TRBV10-2
CASSGTTSGRTDTQYF
>TRBJ2-3|TRBV7-6
CASTLDAGPTDTQYF
>TRBJ1-5|TRBV27
CASSLVEGQPQHF
>TRBJ2-7|TRBV6-1
CASSQASIPYEQYF
>TRBJ2-1|TRBV6-2/TRBV6-3
CASSSNTANEQFF
>TRBJ2-5|TRBV2
CASSPGLAGEETQYF
>TRBJ2-1|TRBV7-3
CASSPHLSGLDNEQFF
>TRBJ2-1|TRBV4-2
CASSQGTGNEQFF